This T cell receptor beta chain was profiled in a study of OX40 agonist ivuxolimab in advanced cancers. Autoimmune disease history or systemic immunosuppression excluded patients. Germline V lookup: CDR1 SGHRS, CDR2 YFSETQ. V was cut by 0 bases and J by 2 bases, with 8 bases left in between. The CDR3 is made up of 15 amino acids. Profiled with immunoSEQ multiplex PCR; TCRdb holds only in-frame clones, not every one. Of under 75,000 clones listed, around 86% are singletons. Broader study findings: More expanded clones were found, on average, in CD8+ than in CD4+ T cells.

As concerns this clone: The antigen remains unidentified.

The clonotype comes from an adult with an advanced solid tumor such as melanoma, head and neck, liver or kidney cancer. The chain joins TRBV5-1 to TRBJ1-4; no clear D gene. Sample: CD4+ or CD8+ T cells sorted from blood, taken in a trial of the OX40 agonist ivuxolimab. CDR3 DNA: TGCGCCAGCAGCTTGGGGTCGTCCACTAATGAAAAACTGTTTTTT. It encodes CASSLGSSTNEKLFF. Together with reference TRBV5-1 and TRBJ1-4, the CDR3 gives the full variable domain: KAGVTQTPRYLIKTRGQQVTLSCSPISGHRSVSWYQQTPGQGLQFLFEYFSETQRNKGNFPGRFSGRQFSNSRSEMNVSTLELGDSALYLCASSLGSSTNEKLFFGSGTQLSVL.